This T cell receptor beta chain was sequenced for a study of blood T cell repertoires in COVID-19. For the study at large: T cells, B-cell-depleted T cells, or PBMCs provided the cDNA or gDNA that served as material.

The authors' processing: Using reference gene primer amplification, nucleated cell counts were estimated. Data came from immunoSEQ multiplex PCR; TCRdb stores just in-frame clones and leaves some out. D and trimming come from the DNA, and the V and J calls and clone size come from that table. The table records a few hundred thousand clones, around 86% of them present only once. The sequence was obtained from a man in his sixties with acute or convalescent COVID-19. The sequenced sample consisted of peripheral blood.

CDR3 sequence reads: CASRQTDIQYF. CDR3 DNA: TGTGCCAGCAGACAGACAGACATTCAGTACTTC. The chain combines TRBV6-5 with TRBJ2-4; tentative D call: TRBD1 (5 bases). V gave up 6 bases and J gave up 8 bases, with 8 bases separating them. Germline CDR1 is MNHEY and CDR2 is SVGAGI. The CDR3 is made up of 11 amino acids.